These T cell receptor beta chains were read from a single sample in a study of molecular identifiers for immune sequencing clone quantification. MiXCR was run by TCRdb on the PCR reads, yielding one entry per CDR3 protein. The data show just under 650,000 distinct CDR3 sequences, less than 20% seen once. The sequenced sample was naive CD8+ T cells from blood, with Jurkat cell RNA spiked in. These receptors were collected from a human donor in good health. Some libraries in this study had Jurkat cell RNA spiked in. Both conserved end residues are part of each CDR3. Each record gives: V gene, clone size, J gene, D gene, CDR3 protein, CDR3 DNA. A D gene is named only where the DNA matches it firmly. Some rows have no size entry. The others give once, few or many, or a class for an expanded clone.

v_gene: TRBV7-9; abundance: many; j_gene: TRBJ2-7; d_gene: -; CDR3aa: CASSLSGPYEQYF; CDR3nt: TGTGCCAGCAGTTTAAGCGGGCCCTACGAGCAGTACTTC
v_gene: TRBV19; abundance: -; j_gene: TRBJ2-1; d_gene: TRBD2; CDR3aa: CASSDLTSGTHEQFF; CDR3nt: TGTGCCAGTAGCGACCTGACTAGCGGGACCCATGAGCAGTTCTTC
v_gene: TRBV19; abundance: few; j_gene: TRBJ2-5; d_gene: -; CDR3aa: CASSIATGLETQYF; CDR3nt: TGTGCCAGTAGTATCGCTACAGGGTTAGAGACCCAGTACTTC
v_gene: TRBV12-3/TRBV12-4; abundance: few; j_gene: TRBJ1-4; d_gene: TRBD1; CDR3aa: CASSLSAGGFEKLFF; CDR3nt: TGTGCCAGCAGTTTATCGGCAGGGGGCTTTGAAAAACTGTTTTTT
v_gene: TRBV13; abundance: -; j_gene: TRBJ2-7; d_gene: -; CDR3aa: CASSSYSDEQYF; CDR3nt: TGTGCCAGCAGCTCCTACAGCGACGAGCAGTACTTC
v_gene: TRBV10-3; abundance: few; j_gene: TRBJ2-5; d_gene: TRBD2; CDR3aa: CAISADVGLAGGKETQYF; CDR3nt: TGTGCCATCAGCGCAGACGTGGGACTAGCGGGCGGTAAAGAGACCCAGTACTTC
v_gene: TRBV27; abundance: many; j_gene: TRBJ2-2; d_gene: TRBD1; CDR3aa: CASSLEWGQGGSNTGELFF; CDR3nt: TGTGCCAGCAGTTTAGAATGGGGACAGGGAGGTTCGAACACCGGGGAGCTGTTTTTT
v_gene: TRBV7-2; abundance: many; j_gene: TRBJ2-1; d_gene: -; CDR3aa: CASSLEGVGTFSYNEQFF; CDR3nt: TGTGCCAGCAGCTTAGAGGGGGTTGGGACATTCTCCTACAATGAGCAGTTCTTC
v_gene: TRBV4-3; abundance: many; j_gene: TRBJ1-5; d_gene: -; CDR3aa: CASSQDHRVGGQPQHF; CDR3nt: TGCGCCAGCAGCCAAGATCACAGGGTTGGAGGTCAGCCCCAGCATTTT
v_gene: TRBV7-8; abundance: many; j_gene: TRBJ2-2; d_gene: TRBD2; CDR3aa: CASSLVRTSGDYTGELFF; CDR3nt: TGTGCCAGCAGCTTAGTGAGGACTAGCGGGGACTACACCGGGGAGCTGTTTTTT
v_gene: TRBV20-1; abundance: -; j_gene: TRBJ2-7; d_gene: TRBD2; CDR3aa: CSARGERGRIHYEQYF; CDR3nt: TGCAGTGCCCGGGGGGAAAGGGGTCGGATACACTACGAGCAGTACTTC
v_gene: TRBV6-2/TRBV6-3; abundance: many; j_gene: TRBJ1-1; d_gene: TRBD1; CDR3aa: CASSYHWTGETEAFF; CDR3nt: TGTGCCAGCAGTTACCATTGGACAGGGGAGACTGAAGCTTTCTTT
v_gene: TRBV6-4; abundance: many; j_gene: TRBJ2-1; d_gene: -; CDR3aa: CASSDRNEQFF; CDR3nt: TGTGCCAGCAGTGACAGGAATGAGCAGTTCTTC
v_gene: TRBV5-1; abundance: -; j_gene: TRBJ2-2; d_gene: TRBD1; CDR3aa: CASSARQGTSTGELFF; CDR3nt: TGCGCCAGCAGCGCCCGACAGGGGACTTCTACCGGGGAGCTGTTTTTT
v_gene: TRBV7-9; abundance: many; j_gene: TRBJ2-7; d_gene: -; CDR3aa: CASSSSSGVYEQYF; CDR3nt: TGTGCCAGCAGCTCCTCCTCAGGGGTCTACGAGCAGTACTTC
v_gene: TRBV2; abundance: -; j_gene: TRBJ2-7; d_gene: -; CDR3aa: CASRAVSSYEQYF; CDR3nt: TGTGCCAGCAGAGCGGTTTCCTCCTACGAGCAGTACTTC
v_gene: TRBV5-8; abundance: few; j_gene: TRBJ1-6; d_gene: -; CDR3aa: CASSLRGQGSPLHF; CDR3nt: TGTGCCAGCAGCTTGCGGGGGCAAGGTTCACCCCTCCACTTT
v_gene: TRBV7-9; abundance: many; j_gene: TRBJ2-7; d_gene: TRBD2; CDR3aa: CASSSVTPIAGGTYEQYF; CDR3nt: TGTGCCAGCAGCTCAGTCACCCCAATAGCGGGAGGGACCTACGAGCAGTACTTC
v_gene: TRBV4-3; abundance: -; j_gene: TRBJ2-5; d_gene: -; CDR3aa: CASSQDRTEAQETQYF; CDR3nt: TGCGCCAGCAGCCAAGACCGGACAGAAGCTCAAGAGACCCAGTACTTC
v_gene: TRBV9; abundance: few; j_gene: TRBJ2-5; d_gene: TRBD2; CDR3aa: CASSADGLVETQYF; CDR3nt: TGTGCCAGCAGCGCAGACGGACTAGTTGAGACCCAGTACTTC
v_gene: TRBV7-7; abundance: many; j_gene: TRBJ2-5; d_gene: -; CDR3aa: CASSPPDYSGEETQYF; CDR3nt: TGTGCCAGCAGCCCGCCCGACTATAGTGGAGAAGAGACCCAGTACTTC
v_gene: TRBV28; abundance: many; j_gene: TRBJ2-7; d_gene: -; CDR3aa: CASSLLPFKRSSYEQYF; CDR3nt: TGTGCCAGCAGTTTACTCCCGTTCAAGCGGAGCTCCTACGAGCAGTACTTC